One and the same sample provided the 7 T cell receptor beta chains below, sequenced in a study of shared clonotypes between healthy human individuals. The repertoire was sequenced with immunoSEQ multiplex PCR; TCRdb's copy has only in-frame clones and lacks some. The sample includes about 820,000 clones, 80% to 95% of them seen just once. Naive CD8 populations comprised CD45RO-negative cells positively selected for CCR7, excluding terminally differentiated effector memory CD45RA+ cells. The sample comprised naive CD8+ T cells sorted from blood. The receptors derive from a man aged 25 to 45 in good health.

The chain recombines TRBV28 with TRBJ1-5; the D gene is possibly TRBD1 (5 bases). With 5 bases removed from V and 0 bases from J, the gap between germline ends came to 8 bases. Germline assignment: CDR1 MDHEN and CDR2 SYDVKM. The CDR3 has 14 residues. This CDR3 is CASSPTVSNQPQHF. The CDR3 nucleotides read TGTGCCAGCAGTCCGACAGTTAGCAATCAGCCCCAGCATTTT.

The V and J genes are TRBV6-5 and TRBJ2-7, with D maybe TRBD1 (5 bases). Germline V gene lookup returns CDR1 MNHEY and CDR2 SVGAGI. The CDR3 contains 16 residues. V lost 4 bases and J 7 bases, leaving 23 bases between the germline ends. CDR3 sequence reads: CASSSPDTAEPYEQYF. The DNA for the CDR3 is TGTGCCAGCAGTTCCCCGGACACCGCCGAGCCTTATGAGCAGTACTTC.

This clone is a singleton in its sample. The chain has TRBV4-1 and TRBJ1-2; the match to TRBD1 covers 7 bases. CDR1 and CDR2 from the germline V gene are MGHRA and YSYEKL. This CDR3 is 12 amino acids long. The ends lost 5 bases at V and 8 bases at J; junction bases unmatched: 5. The DNA for the CDR3 is TGCGCCAGCAGCGCAGGGGGGAGCGGCTACACCTTC. Its protein is CASSAGGSGYTF.

The CDR3 bases are TGTGCCAGTAGTATGGTGTTTAACAATGAGCAGTTCTTC. Translating it yields CASSMVFNNEQFF. V usage is TRBV19 and J usage is TRBJ2-1; the D is unclear. The germline CDR1 and CDR2 sequences are LNHDA and SQIVND (reference sequence). Trimming took 3 bases from V and 5 from J, leaving 8 bases between them. The CDR3 covers 13 residues.

The chain is built from TRBV27 and TRBJ1-2; D uncertain. The CDR3 loop spans 13 amino acids. The V gene's germline CDR1 is MNHEY and CDR2 SMNVEV (reference sequence). The V and J ends lost 3 bases and 8 bases respectively, with 13 bases between them. CDR3 DNA: TGTGCCAGCAGTTTGAGCAATAACAACGGCTACACCTTC. This codes for CASSLSNNNGYTF.

This chain joins TRBV4-3 and TRBJ2-7; TRBD2 matches 7 bases. The ends lost 0 bases at V and 2 bases at J; junction bases unmatched: 4. CDR3 length: 15 residues. Germline V gene lookup returns CDR1 LGHNA and CDR2 YSLEER. The CDR3 DNA sequence: TGCGCCAGCAGCCAAGAGCGGGAGTCAACCTACGAGCAGTACTTC. Protein product: CASSQERESTYEQYF.

The chain has TRBV6-6 and TRBJ2-7; unclear D gene. The V and J ends lost 8 bases and 4 bases respectively, with 3 bases between them. This CDR3 spans 9 amino acids. From germline, CDR1 is MNHNY and CDR2 SVGAGI (reference sequence). CDR3 residues: CASGYEQYF. CDR3 DNA: TGTGCCAGCGGGTACGAGCAGTACTTC.